A selection of T cell receptor beta chains follows, all from one sample in a study of blood T cell repertoires in COVID-19. The repertoire was sequenced with immunoSEQ multiplex PCR; TCRdb's copy has only in-frame clones and lacks some. In the table there are hundreds of thousands of clones, 80% to 90% of which are singletons. What was sequenced was peripheral blood. The receptors were sampled from an elderly man with acute or convalescent COVID-19. The CDR3 runs from the conserved cysteine through the conserved F or W. The D gene is left open where the match is weak. The size of a clone is reported for some rows only, either as once, few or many, or as a class for expanded clones.

abundance	j_gene	v_gene	d_gene	CDR3aa	CDR3nt
NA	TRBJ1-2	TRBV6-2/TRBV6-3	TRBD1	CASSSLDRGRYGYTF	TGTGCCAGCAGTTCATTAGACAGGGGTCGCTATGGCTACACCTTC
NA	TRBJ1-1	TRBV2	TRBD1	CASRPGQGGTEAFF	TGTGCCAGCAGGCCCGGACAGGGTGGGACTGAAGCTTTCTTT
NA	TRBJ2-3	TRBV18	NA	CASSPGGATTDTQYF	TGTGCCAGCTCACCTGGCGGAGCAACGACAGATACGCAGTATTTT
once	TRBJ2-5	TRBV5-8	TRBD2	CASSLERTSGSETQYF	TGTGCCAGCAGCTTGGAACGAACTAGCGGGAGCGAGACCCAGTACTTC
few	TRBJ1-3	TRBV5-4	NA	CASSLDSGSGNTIYF	TGTGCCAGCAGCCTAGACAGTGGCTCTGGAAACACCATATATTTT
NA	TRBJ2-4	TRBV4-1	NA	CASSQRTEAKNIQYF	TGCGCCAGCAGCCAGAGAACCGAAGCCAAAAACATTCAGTACTTC
NA	TRBJ2-5	TRBV15	NA	CATSSARGGWETQYF	TGTGCCACCAGCAGTGCTCGGGGAGGCTGGGAGACCCAGTACTTC
NA	TRBJ1-5	TRBV20-1	NA	CSASRGGQAQHF	TGCAGTGCTAGTAGGGGGGGGCAGGCCCAGCATTTT
NA	TRBJ2-6	TRBV3-1/TRBV3-2	NA	CASSQAVRLHSGANVLTF	TGTGCCAGCAGCCAAGCGGTCAGGTTACACTCTGGGGCCAACGTCCTGACTTTC
once	TRBJ1-6	TRBV7-3	TRBD1	CASSGKTGVNSPLHF	TGTGCCAGCAGCGGTAAGACAGGGGTTAATTCACCCCTCCACTTT
NA	TRBJ2-3	TRBV5-1	NA	CASSLPVVAAADTQYF	TGCGCCAGCAGCTTGCCCGTGGTAGCGGCCGCAGATACGCAGTATTTT
NA	TRBJ2-5	TRBV3-1/TRBV3-2	TRBD2	CASSQGPVAGVLETQYF	TGTGCCAGCAGCCAAGGACCAGTAGCGGGAGTGCTGGAGACCCAGTACTTC
once	TRBJ2-1	TRBV18	NA	CASSPALGPRVDSEQFF	TGTGCCAGCTCACCAGCCCTCGGTCCCAGGGTGGACAGTGAGCAGTTCTTC
NA	TRBJ2-3	TRBV7-9	TRBD2	CASSPSGGTDTQYF	TGTGCCAGCAGCCCGAGCGGGGGCACAGATACGCAGTATTTT
NA	TRBJ1-2	TRBV19	NA	CASTSLRISNYGYTF	TGTGCCAGTACGTCCCTCAGAATATCTAACTATGGCTACACCTTC
NA	TRBJ2-1	TRBV19	TRBD2	CASTLAGGPNEQFF	TGTGCCAGTACTTTAGCGGGAGGGCCAAATGAGCAGTTCTTC
NA	TRBJ2-2	TRBV5-1	TRBD1	CASRKTTGLAGELFF	TGCGCCAGCAGGAAGACGACAGGGTTGGCCGGGGAGCTGTTTTTT
NA	TRBJ2-7	TRBV7-2	TRBD1	CASSFRTGGSYEQYF	TGTGCCAGCAGCTTTCGGACAGGGGGCTCCTACGAGCAGTACTTC
once	TRBJ2-1	TRBV3-1/TRBV3-2	TRBD2	CASSPQAGGYNEQFF	TGTGCCAGCAGCCCCCAGGCGGGGGGCTACAATGAGCAGTTCTTC
NA	TRBJ2-1	TRBV5-1	NA	CASSPQGGSYNEQFF	TGCGCCAGCAGTCCTCAGGGGGGATCCTACAATGAGCAGTTCTTC
NA	TRBJ1-2	TRBV10-3	NA	CATAQGDYGYTF	TGTGCCACCGCCCAGGGTGACTATGGCTACACCTTC
NA	TRBJ1-2	TRBV7-9	TRBD1	CASSLTDRGDTYGYTF	TGTGCCAGCAGCTTAACAGACAGGGGTGACACCTATGGCTACACCTTC
few	TRBJ1-5	TRBV6-1	NA	CASSEGRSSNQPQHF	TGTGCCAGCAGTGAGGGCAGGTCTAGCAATCAGCCCCAGCATTTT
NA	TRBJ1-5	TRBV6-2/TRBV6-3	TRBD1	CASSYSGTGGLNQPQHF	TGTGCCAGCAGTTACTCGGGGACAGGGGGCCTTAATCAGCCCCAGCATTTT
NA	TRBJ2-7	TRBV5-1	TRBD1	CASSQPGQGAGEQYF	TGCGCCAGCAGCCAGCCCGGACAGGGGGCTGGCGAGCAGTACTTC
NA	TRBJ2-6	TRBV28	NA	CASSPRQARSGANVLTF	TGTGCCAGCAGTCCCAGACAGGCCCGCTCTGGGGCCAACGTCCTGACTTTC
NA	TRBJ1-4	TRBV19	NA	CASSGGVPNEKLFF	TGTGCCAGTAGTGGAGGGGTCCCGAATGAAAAACTGTTTTTT
NA	TRBJ2-7	TRBV11-2	TRBD2	CASGGGGFYEQYF	TGTGCCAGCGGCGGGGGGGGATTTTACGAGCAGTACTTC
once	TRBJ2-2	TRBV9	NA	CASSARDSFPGELFF	TGTGCCAGCAGCGCGCGGGACAGTTTCCCCGGGGAGCTGTTTTTT
once	TRBJ1-4	TRBV7-9	NA	CASSPSGGSATNEKLFF	TGTGCCAGCAGCCCTAGTGGGGGGAGTGCAACTAATGAAAAACTGTTTTTT
NA	TRBJ1-4	TRBV28	NA	CASSTGHTNEKLFF	TGTGCCAGCAGTACAGGCCATACTAATGAAAAACTGTTTTTT
few	TRBJ1-2	TRBV6-5	TRBD1	CASTFRGTANGYTF	TGTGCCAGCACCTTTAGGGGGACAGCTAATGGCTACACCTTC
NA	TRBJ1-1	TRBV14	TRBD1	CASSLGQGNTEAFF	TGTGCCAGCAGCCTGGGACAGGGTAACACTGAAGCTTTCTTT
NA	TRBJ2-7	TRBV18	TRBD2	CASSPNSGSGEQYF	TGTGCCAGCTCACCTAATAGCGGGAGCGGTGAGCAGTACTTC
NA	TRBJ2-7	TRBV5-6	NA	CASSPPALNEQYF	TGTGCCAGCAGCCCCCCGGCACTAAACGAGCAGTACTTC
NA	TRBJ2-2	TRBV5-1	TRBD2	CASSGGLPNTGELFF	TGCGCCAGCAGCGGGGGACTACCGAACACCGGGGAGCTGTTTTTT
NA	TRBJ1-2	TRBV7-2	NA	CASSLGGGNYGYTF	TGTGCCAGCAGCTTAGGTGGGGGCAACTATGGCTACACCTTC
NA	TRBJ1-1	TRBV5-6	NA	CASSLGSRSNTEAFF	TGTGCCAGCAGCTTGGGATCCAGGTCGAACACTGAAGCTTTCTTT
NA	TRBJ2-3	TRBV4-1	NA	CASSQEAGLLPTDTQYF	TGCGCCAGCAGCCAAGAGGCGGGACTCTTACCCACAGATACGCAGTATTTT
NA	TRBJ1-1	TRBV2	NA	CASSESGIEAFF	TGTGCCAGCAGTGAATCGGGGATCGAAGCTTTCTTT
once	TRBJ2-7	TRBV29-1	TRBD1	CSVDGTGSDEQYF	TGCAGCGTTGATGGGACAGGGAGCGACGAGCAGTACTTC
NA	TRBJ2-7	TRBV7-9	NA	CASSLGTFYEQYF	TGTGCCAGCAGCTTAGGGACTTTCTACGAGCAGTACTTC
NA	TRBJ1-4	TRBV2	TRBD1	CASSEFGQGSEKLFF	TGTGCCAGCAGTGAATTTGGACAGGGGAGTGAAAAACTGTTTTTT
NA	TRBJ2-5	TRBV7-8	TRBD2	CASSLRPGLDLTQYF	TGTGCCAGCAGCCTCCGACCGGGACTAGATCTTACCCAGTACTTC
NA	TRBJ1-3	TRBV3-1/TRBV3-2	NA	CASSQDQGYGSGNTIYF	TGTGCCAGCAGCCAAGATCAGGGTTACGGCTCTGGAAACACCATATATTTT
NA	TRBJ2-5	TRBV27	NA	CASSRVRGVYQETQYF	TGTGCCAGCTCCCGCGTTCGGGGAGTCTACCAAGAGACCCAGTACTTC
few	TRBJ1-2	TRBV7-9	TRBD1	CASLGRRDSRSRYGYTF	TGTGCCAGCCTCGGGCGCCGGGACAGTCGATCGCGCTATGGCTACACCTTC
NA	TRBJ1-2	TRBV12-2	NA	CASRLMGQGAWGDGYTF	TGTGCAAGTCGCTTAATGGGACAGGGTGCTTGGGGGGATGGCTACACCTTC